This T cell receptor beta chain derives from a study of blood T cell repertoires in COVID-19. Clones were sequenced by immunoSEQ multiplex PCR, and TCRdb holds only the in-frame ones, with some missing. The sample has more than 65,000 clones; about nine tenths are singletons. There are a few counts of this clone. Germline assignment: CDR1 KGHSH and CDR2 LQKENI. The CDR3 is made up of 14 amino acids. The V end was cut by 1 base, the J end by 8 bases, with 11 bases between. The clonotype originates from a woman aged 50 to 65 with acute or convalescent COVID-19. The specimen sequenced was peripheral blood. The rearrangement joins TRBV18 to TRBJ1-4; possibly TRBD1 for D (5 bases). The CDR3 sequence is CASSPLGQGEKLFF. The CDR3 DNA reads TGTGCCAGCTCACCACTAGGGCAGGGAGAAAAACTGTTTTTT.